A single sample is the source of the 32 T cell receptor beta chains below, sequenced in a study of cytomegalovirus exposure and HLA in healthy donors. TCRdb's copy holds only in-frame clones and misses some; the assay was immunoSEQ multiplex PCR. The sample has some 65,000 clones, about 94% seen once; the top ten hold about 4%. Sequencing was performed on PBMCs. These receptors all come from a man aged 18 to 30 in good health and CMV-seropositive.

This clone appeared once. The chain uses TRBV30 and TRBJ1-1; D remains ambiguous. Germline V gene sequence: CDR1 GTSNPN, CDR2 SVGIG (reference sequence). Trimming shortened V by 2 bases and J by 2 bases, and 9 bases separated the two germline ends. CDR3 length: 13 residues. CDR3 sequence (DNA): TGTGCCTGGAGTTTGACACCAAACACTGAAGCTTTCTTT. This sequence encodes CAWSLTPNTEAFF.

V gene TRBV27 combines with J gene TRBJ2-5, with D unclear. This CDR3 region has 14 residues. V was cut by 4 bases and J by 1 base, with 10 bases left in between. Germline-derived CDR1 and CDR2 are MNHEY and SMNVEV (reference sequence). For the CDR3, the DNA is TGTGCCAGCAGTTCCCTAAACTCCCAAGAGACCCAGTACTTC. It is translated as CASSSLNSQETQYF.

The V call is TRBV4-3, the J call TRBJ1-2, with a possible D match to TRBD1 (5 bases). CDR3 size: 15 residues. Per the germline V gene, CDR1 is LGHNA and CDR2 is YSLEER. Trimming removed 5 bases from V and 2 bases from J, with 15 bases in between. The CDR3 protein is CASSFAGRRNYGYTF. CDR3 sequence (DNA): TGCGCCAGCAGCTTTGCGGGACGCAGAAACTATGGCTACACCTTC.

The chain employs TRBV18 and TRBJ2-7, with 10 nucleotides matching TRBD1. With 4 bases clipped from V and 2 bases from J, the junction kept 5 bases outside the gene matches. The V gene's germline CDR1 is KGHSH and CDR2 LQKENI. The CDR3 has 15 amino acids. The CDR3 region has the DNA TGTGCCAGCTCACTAGGGACAGGGGAGACCTACGAGCAGTACTTC. Its translation is CASSLGTGETYEQYF.

This chain uses TRBV27 with TRBJ2-7, with a tentative D call TRBD1 (5 bases). Deletions cut 5 bases from V and 0 bases from J, with 11 bases between. Germline V CDR1 and CDR2: MNHEY, SMNVEV (reference sequence). There are 14 residues in the CDR3. CDR3 protein: CASSLQDSSYEQYF. The CDR3 nucleotides are TGTGCCAGCAGTCTCCAAGACAGCTCCTACGAGCAGTACTTC.

The gene calls are TRBV6-1 and TRBJ1-2; D unclear. The CDR3 covers 15 residues. V was cut by 0 bases and J by 8 bases, with 16 bases left in between. Germline V gives CDR1 MNHNS, CDR2 SASEGT. The CDR3 DNA reads as TGTGCCAGCAGTGAAGCCTCCATGGCCCTGGGCGGCTACACCTTC. It yields the protein CASSEASMALGGYTF.

This clone appeared a single time. V usage is TRBV6-5 and J usage is TRBJ2-1; D perhaps matches TRBD1 (6 bases). The CDR3 sequence is 13 residues long. Germline V CDR1 and CDR2: MNHEY, SVGAGI. V was clipped by 5 bases and J by 8 bases, with 13 bases between them. CDR3 region: CASSRYRADEQFF. CDR3 in DNA: TGTGCCAGCAGTCGCTACAGGGCCGATGAGCAGTTCTTC.

The chain links TRBV4-1 to TRBJ2-7, with 10 positions matching TRBD1. V lost 4 bases to trimming and J lost 4 bases; unmatched junction nucleotides: 1. Germline V gene lookup returns CDR1 MGHRA and CDR2 YSYEKL. The CDR3 consists of 13 residues. CDR3 nucleotide sequence: TGCGCCAGCAGCCGGGACAGGGGATACGAGCAGTACTTC. Its protein product is CASSRDRGYEQYF.

The chain couples TRBV25-1 to TRBJ2-5; 7 nucleotides match TRBD2. Unmatched junction bases numbered 4, after V lost 4 bases and J lost 5 bases. CDR1 is MGHDK, CDR2 SYGVNS, per germline. The CDR3 covers 13 residues. Written as DNA, the CDR3 is TGTGCCAGCAGTGTGACTAGCCCGGAGACCCAGTACTTC. Protein: CASSVTSPETQYF.

The rearrangement links TRBV28 to TRBJ2-5; maybe TRBD2 (6 bases). CDR1 and CDR2 (germline): MDHEN, SYDVKM. This CDR3 spans 16 amino acids. V lost 4 bases to trimming and J lost 1 base, with 16 bases between them. The CDR3 region has the DNA TGTGCCAGCAGTTCCGCCGAACGGCGGGGCCAAGAGACCCAGTACTTC. This gives the protein CASSSAERRGQETQYF.

This clone was picked up one time. The chain is built from TRBV6-6 and TRBJ1-1, with D hard to call. CDR3 length: 13 residues. Germline CDR1 reads MNHNY; CDR2 reads SVGAGI (reference sequence). V lost 2 bases, J lost 0 bases, and 4 bases lay in between. In DNA, the CDR3 is TGTGCCAGCAGTTACCTCCTGAACACTGAAGCTTTCTTT. As protein: CASSYLLNTEAFF.

The chain has TRBV7-3 and TRBJ2-6; unclear D gene. The CDR3 runs to 15 residues. Germline V gene sequence: CDR1 SGHTA, CDR2 FQGTGA. The V and J ends lost 5 bases and 0 bases respectively, with 8 bases between them. CDR3 DNA: TGTGCCAGCAGCCCCGACACCTCTGGGGCCAACGTCCTGACTTTC. Translation: CASSPDTSGANVLTF.

The chain has TRBV5-6 and TRBJ2-7; 7 positions agree with TRBD1. The CDR3 length is 14 residues. The ends lost 2 bases at V and 2 bases at J; junction bases unmatched: 4. Germline CDR1 and CDR2: SGHDT and YYEEEE. CDR3 region: CASSFLDRTYEQYF. The CDR3 DNA follows: TGTGCCAGCAGCTTCTTGGACAGGACCTACGAGCAGTACTTC.

The chain joins TRBV5-1 to TRBJ2-3; TRBD2 aligns across 14 bases. The V gene's germline CDR1 is SGHRS and CDR2 YFSETQ. The CDR3 has 15 residues. Unmatched junction bases numbered 3, after V lost 3 bases and J lost 6 bases. CDR3 amino acids: CASSSGLAGGDTQYF. The CDR3 DNA follows: TGCGCCAGCAGCTCCGGACTAGCGGGAGGCGATACGCAGTATTTT.

A single count supports this clone. This rearrangement joins TRBV27 to TRBJ2-7; TRBD1 aligns across 8 bases. CDR1 is MNHEY and CDR2 is SMNVEV in the germline V gene (reference sequence). The CDR3 sequence is 14 residues long. The J segment lost 0 bases and the V segment lost 4 bases, leaving 2 bases of the junction unmatched. The CDR3 DNA reads as TGTGCCAGCAGTTACAGGGGGAGCTCCTACGAGCAGTACTTC. It encodes CASSYRGSSYEQYF.

J is TRBJ2-3 and V is TRBV18, with D maybe TRBD2 (5 bases). Trimming stripped 3 bases from V and 3 bases from J, with 19 bases between. The CDR3 is 17 amino acids. The germline gives CDR1 KGHSH, CDR2 LQKENI. The CDR3 sequence: CASSPSDSVVGTDTQYF. The CDR3 DNA sequence: TGTGCCAGCTCACCCTCGGACTCCGTTGTTGGTACAGATACGCAGTATTTT.

The genes are TRBV10-3 and TRBJ1-1; 10 positions match TRBD1. Losses at the gene ends were 10 bases for V and 4 bases for J; bases not matched to a gene: 12. Germline CDR1 reads ENHRY; CDR2 reads SYGVKD. There are 15 residues in the CDR3. CDR3 sequence (DNA): TGTGCCACCCACATCCGACAGGGGGCTGCCACTGAAGCTTTCTTT. This gives the protein CATHIRQGAATEAFF.

This clone has a handful of counts. The rearrangement joins TRBV6-4 to TRBJ2-2, with TRBD2 matching 12 bases. The CDR3 covers 17 residues. Germline CDR1 and CDR2: MRHNA and SNTAGT. Trimming at V came to 6 bases and at J to 0 bases, leaving 5 bases not matched to a gene. The chain's CDR3 is CASSETSGGSNTGELFF. In nucleotides, the CDR3 is TGTGCCAGCAGCGAGACTAGCGGGGGATCGAACACCGGGGAGCTGTTTTTT.

This chain uses TRBV18 with TRBJ1-1; a weak D match, TRBD1 (6 bases). The V end lost 8 bases, the J end lost 0 bases, and 19 bases lay between the germline ends. The CDR3 is 16 amino acids. In germline, CDR1 is KGHSH, CDR2 LQKENI. The DNA for the CDR3 is TGTGCCAGCCAAGAGGTGGGGGCGAGGATGAACACTGAAGCTTTCTTT. Its protein product is CASQEVGARMNTEAFF.

This chain uses TRBV4-1 with TRBJ2-7, with a possible D match to TRBD1 (5 bases). CDR3 length: 16 residues. V lost 1 base and J 0 bases, leaving 13 bases between the germline ends. Germline CDR1 MGHRA, CDR2 YSYEKL. CDR3 nucleotide sequence: TGCGCCAGCAGCCAAGGGACCCCTGGGGCCTCCTACGAGCAGTACTTC. Protein product: CASSQGTPGASYEQYF.

The J gene is TRBJ1-5, the V gene TRBV5-5, with a possible D match to TRBD1 (5 bases). Trimming left V 0 bases short and J 5 bases short, with 12 bases between. The CDR3 extends over 15 amino acids. The germline CDR1 and CDR2 sequences are SGHKS and YYEKEE (reference sequence). The DNA of the CDR3 is TGTGCCAGCAGCTTGGTTCAGGGAGGCGATCAGCCCCAGCATTTT. Its protein product is CASSLVQGGDQPQHF.

The chain joins TRBV19 to TRBJ2-5; tentative D call: TRBD1 (5 bases). The germline gives CDR1 LNHDA, CDR2 SQIVND (reference sequence). This CDR3 is 13 amino acids long. Trimming removed 8 bases at V and 0 bases at J, with 10 bases between. CDR3 in amino acids: CASSTAYQETQYF. The CDR3, as DNA: TGTGCCAGTTCGACAGCCTACCAAGAGACCCAGTACTTC.

The chain has TRBV11-3 and TRBJ2-5; 10 bases align to TRBD2. The J segment lost 5 bases and the V segment lost 2 bases, leaving 11 bases of the junction unmatched. This CDR3 has 17 residues. From germline, CDR1 is SGHNT and CDR2 YENEEA. CDR3 amino acids: CASSLMRAGGPSETQYF. DNA for the CDR3: TGTGCCAGCAGCTTAATGAGAGCGGGGGGGCCCTCGGAGACCCAGTACTTC.

The chain has TRBV30 and TRBJ1-1; the match to TRBD1 covers 7 bases. Germline assignment: CDR1 GTSNPN and CDR2 SVGIG (reference sequence). With 1 base clipped from V and 1 base from J, the junction kept 9 bases outside the gene matches. This CDR3 spans 16 amino acids. The CDR3 loop reads CAWSALPGTENTEAFF. The CDR3 DNA follows: TGTGCCTGGAGTGCGCTCCCCGGGACAGAGAACACTGAAGCTTTCTTT. Combining the CDR3 with reference TRBV30 and TRBJ1-1 gives the whole variable domain SQTIHQWPATLVQPVGSPLSLECTVEGTSNPNLYWYRQAAGRGLQLLFYSVGIGQISSEVPQNLSASRPQDRQFILSSKKLLLSDSGFYLCAWSALPGTENTEAFFGQGTRLTVV.

The genes are TRBV7-3 and TRBJ2-7; TRBD2 matches 7 bases. There are 16 residues in the CDR3. Germline trimming cut 4 bases from V and 0 bases from J; bases unmatched to any gene: 9. Germline-derived CDR1 and CDR2 are SGHTA and FQGTGA. The CDR3 sequence: CASSYGGSFCSYEQYF. The CDR3 DNA reads as TGTGCCAGCAGCTACGGCGGGAGCTTCTGCTCCTACGAGCAGTACTTC.

The chain is built from TRBV28 and TRBJ1-5, with D possibly TRBD1 on 5 matching bases. Germline CDR1 and CDR2: MDHEN and SYDVKM. This CDR3 has 15 residues. V lost 6 bases, J lost 7 bases, and 19 bases lay in between. CDR3 DNA: TGTGCCAGCAGCCCCCTGATGGGGGGGAGACAGCCCCAGCATTTT. Its protein is CASSPLMGGRQPQHF.

The rearrangement links TRBV27 to TRBJ2-7; 8 bases map to TRBD2. V was pared by 8 bases and J by 3 bases, with 3 bases of the junction left unmatched. The CDR3 contains 12 residues. Germline V CDR1 and CDR2: MNHEY, SMNVEV (reference sequence). For the CDR3, the DNA is TGTGCCAGCTCCGGGGGGGGCTACGAGCAGTACTTC. Translating gives CASSGGGYEQYF.

This chain connects TRBV5-4 to TRBJ2-7; TRBD2 matches at 7 bases. This CDR3 contains 14 residues. Germline V CDR1 and CDR2: SGHNT, YYREEE (reference sequence). Trimming cost V 3 bases and J 0 bases; bases outside gene matches: 3. This CDR3 is CASSWGGLSYEQYF. In DNA form, the CDR3 reads TGTGCCAGCAGCTGGGGGGGTCTCTCCTACGAGCAGTACTTC.

J is TRBJ1-2 and V is TRBV7-9; the D gene is possibly TRBD1 (5 bases). CDR3 length: 16 residues. CDR1 and CDR2 from the germline V gene are SEHNR and FQNEAQ (reference sequence). The V and J ends lost 8 bases and 1 base respectively, with 20 bases between them. This CDR3 is CASLPTQTDINYGYTF. In nucleotides, the CDR3 is TGTGCCAGCCTCCCCACCCAGACAGATATTAACTATGGCTACACCTTC. The full variable domain, completed using reference TRBV7-9 and TRBJ1-2, is DTGVSQNPRHKITKRGQNVTFRCDPISEHNRLYWYRQTLGQGPEFLTYFQNEAQLEKSRLLSDRFSAERPKGSFSTLEIQRTEQGDSAMYLCASLPTQTDINYGYTFGSGTRLTVV.

The V and J genes are TRBV10-3 and TRBJ2-7; 9 bases are shared with TRBD1. With 3 bases clipped from V and 3 bases from J, the junction kept 3 bases outside the gene matches. This CDR3 has 14 residues. CDR1 is ENHRY, CDR2 SYGVKD, per germline. Here the CDR3 reads CAISDGTGYYEQYF. CDR3 in DNA: TGTGCCATCAGTGATGGGACAGGGTACTACGAGCAGTACTTC.

This chain uses TRBV5-6 with TRBJ2-1; 10 nucleotides match TRBD2. In germline, CDR1 is SGHDT, CDR2 YYEEEE. V shed 4 bases, J shed 4 bases, and the junction held 5 bases outside the gene matches. This CDR3 contains 15 residues. The CDR3 reads CASSRLAGVYNEQFF. CDR3 sequence (DNA): TGTGCCAGCAGCCGGCTAGCGGGGGTGTACAATGAGCAGTTCTTC.

The chain links TRBV10-3 to TRBJ2-2; a possible D gene is TRBD1 (6 bases). The CDR3 is 14 residues long. V was shortened by 2 bases and J by 4 bases, with 8 bases between the two germline ends. CDR1 and CDR2 from the germline V gene are ENHRY and SYGVKD. The CDR3: CAISERTATGELFF. For the CDR3, the DNA is TGTGCCATCAGTGAGCGGACAGCCACCGGGGAGCTGTTTTTT.